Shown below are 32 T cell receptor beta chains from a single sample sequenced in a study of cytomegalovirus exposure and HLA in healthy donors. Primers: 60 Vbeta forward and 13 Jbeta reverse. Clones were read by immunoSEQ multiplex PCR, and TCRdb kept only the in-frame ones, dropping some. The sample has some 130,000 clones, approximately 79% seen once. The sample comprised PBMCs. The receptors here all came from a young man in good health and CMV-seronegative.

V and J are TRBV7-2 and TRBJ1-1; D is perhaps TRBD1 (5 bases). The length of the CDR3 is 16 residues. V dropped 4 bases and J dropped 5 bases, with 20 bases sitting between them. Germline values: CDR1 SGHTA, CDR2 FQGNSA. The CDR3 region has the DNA TGTGCCAGCAGCTCGGGGGGGACCGCTGTTTGGACTGAAGCTTTCTTT. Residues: CASSSGGTAVWTEAFF.

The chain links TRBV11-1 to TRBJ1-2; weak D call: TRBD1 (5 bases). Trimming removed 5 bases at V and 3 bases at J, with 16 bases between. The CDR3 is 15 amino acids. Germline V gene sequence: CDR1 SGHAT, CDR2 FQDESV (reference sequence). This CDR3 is CASSVPGLTDYGYTF. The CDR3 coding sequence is TGTGCCAGCAGCGTTCCAGGGTTAACGGACTATGGCTACACCTTC.

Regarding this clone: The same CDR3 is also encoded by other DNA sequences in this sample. Here the CDR3 DNA reads TGTGCCAGCTCACCACCTCGAGAGACCCAGTACTTC. Its translation: CASSPPRETQYF. V usage is TRBV18 and J usage is TRBJ2-5; D uncertain. The V end was cut by 0 bases, the J end by 4 bases, with 3 bases between. Germline assignment: CDR1 KGHSH and CDR2 LQKENI. This CDR3 comprises 12 residues.

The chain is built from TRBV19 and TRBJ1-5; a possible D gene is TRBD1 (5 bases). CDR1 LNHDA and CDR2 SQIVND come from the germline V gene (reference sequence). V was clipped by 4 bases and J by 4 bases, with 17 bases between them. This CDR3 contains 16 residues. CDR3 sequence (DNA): TGTGCCAGTAGTAGGGGGGGTACAGGTCATAATCAGCCCCAGCATTTT. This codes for CASSRGGTGHNQPQHF.

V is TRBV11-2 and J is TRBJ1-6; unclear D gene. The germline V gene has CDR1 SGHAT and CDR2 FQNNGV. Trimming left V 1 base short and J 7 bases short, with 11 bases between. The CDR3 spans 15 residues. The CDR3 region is CASSLAGRVNSPLHF. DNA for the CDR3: TGTGCCAGCAGCTTAGCTGGGAGAGTAAATTCACCCCTCCACTTT.

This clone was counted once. In DNA form, the CDR3 reads TGTGCCAGCAGCTTGGATCGGACAGGGGGGGGTCAGCCCCAGCATTTT. This encodes CASSLDRTGGGQPQHF. This chain joins TRBV7-2 and TRBJ1-5, with TRBD1 matching over 10 bases. V dropped 3 bases and J dropped 6; count of bases not matched to a gene: 8. This CDR3 has 16 residues. CDR1 SGHTA and CDR2 FQGNSA come from the germline V gene.

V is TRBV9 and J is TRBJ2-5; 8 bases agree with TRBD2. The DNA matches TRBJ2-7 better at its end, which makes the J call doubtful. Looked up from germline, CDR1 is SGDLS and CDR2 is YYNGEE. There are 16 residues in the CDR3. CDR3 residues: CASSAGGTVSSYEQYF. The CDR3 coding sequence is TGTGCCAGCAGCGCGGGGGGGACCGTGAGCTCCTACGAGCAGTACTTC.

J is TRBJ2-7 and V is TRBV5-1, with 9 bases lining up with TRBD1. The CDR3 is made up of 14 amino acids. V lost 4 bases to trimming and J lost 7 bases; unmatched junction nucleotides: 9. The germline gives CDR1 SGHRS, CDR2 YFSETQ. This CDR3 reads CASSKGQGGGEQYF. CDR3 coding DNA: TGCGCCAGCAGCAAGGGACAGGGAGGCGGAGAGCAGTACTTC.

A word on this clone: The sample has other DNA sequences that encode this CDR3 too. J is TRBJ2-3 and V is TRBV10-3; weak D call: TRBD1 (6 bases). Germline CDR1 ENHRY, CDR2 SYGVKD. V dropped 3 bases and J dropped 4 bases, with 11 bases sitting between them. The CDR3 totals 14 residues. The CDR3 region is CAISEMGAADTQYF. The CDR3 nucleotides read TGTGCCATCAGTGAAATGGGGGCTGCAGATACGCAGTATTTT.

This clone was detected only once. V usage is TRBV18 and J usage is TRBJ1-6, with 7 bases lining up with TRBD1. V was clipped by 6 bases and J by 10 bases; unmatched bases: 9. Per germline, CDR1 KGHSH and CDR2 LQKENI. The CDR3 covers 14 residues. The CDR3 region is CASSHRGTGSPLHF. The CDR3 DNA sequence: TGTGCCAGCTCCCACAGGGGAACGGGCTCACCCCTCCACTTT. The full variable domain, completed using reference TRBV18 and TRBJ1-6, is NAGVMQNPRHLVRRRGQEARLRCSPMKGHSHVYWYRQLPEEGLKFMVYLQKENIIDESGMPKERFSAEFPKEGPSILRIQQVVRGDSAAYFCASSHRGTGSPLHFGNGTRLTVT.

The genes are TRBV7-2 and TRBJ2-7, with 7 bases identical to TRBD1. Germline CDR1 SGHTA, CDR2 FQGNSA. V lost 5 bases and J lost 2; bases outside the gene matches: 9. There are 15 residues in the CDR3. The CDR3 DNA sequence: TGTGCCAGCAGCCGTACAGGGGAGACGGCCTACGAGCAGTACTTC. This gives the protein CASSRTGETAYEQYF.

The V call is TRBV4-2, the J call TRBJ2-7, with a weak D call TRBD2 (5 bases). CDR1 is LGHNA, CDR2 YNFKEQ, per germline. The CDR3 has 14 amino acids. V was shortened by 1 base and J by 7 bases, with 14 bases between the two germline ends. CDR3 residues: CASSQVRAVGEQYF. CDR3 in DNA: TGTGCCAGCAGCCAAGTGCGAGCGGTGGGAGAGCAGTACTTC.

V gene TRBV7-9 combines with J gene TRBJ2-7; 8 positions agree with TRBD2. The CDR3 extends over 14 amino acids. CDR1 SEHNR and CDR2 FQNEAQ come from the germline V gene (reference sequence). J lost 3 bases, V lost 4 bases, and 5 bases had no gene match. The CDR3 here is CASSWAGGYYEQYF. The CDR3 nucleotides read TGTGCCAGCAGCTGGGCGGGGGGTTACTACGAGCAGTACTTC.

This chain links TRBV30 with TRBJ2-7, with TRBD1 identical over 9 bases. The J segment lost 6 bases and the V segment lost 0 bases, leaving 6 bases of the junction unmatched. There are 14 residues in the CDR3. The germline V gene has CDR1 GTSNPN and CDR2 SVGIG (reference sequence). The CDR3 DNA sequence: TGTGCCTGGAGTGTTAGGAACAGGGGGCGCGAGCAGTACTTC. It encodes CAWSVRNRGREQYF.

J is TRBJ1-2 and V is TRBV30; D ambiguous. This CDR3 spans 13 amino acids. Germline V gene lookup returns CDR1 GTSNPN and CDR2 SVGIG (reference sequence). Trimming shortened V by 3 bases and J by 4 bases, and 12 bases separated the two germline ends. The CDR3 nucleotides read TGTGCCTGGAGGGGCTTCTCCTTCTATGGCTACACCTTC. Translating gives CAWRGFSFYGYTF. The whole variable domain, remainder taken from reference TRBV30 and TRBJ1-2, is SQTIHQWPATLVQPVGSPLSLECTVEGTSNPNLYWYRQAAGRGLQLLFYSVGIGQISSEVPQNLSASRPQDRQFILSSKKLLLSDSGFYLCAWRGFSFYGYTFGSGTRLTVV.

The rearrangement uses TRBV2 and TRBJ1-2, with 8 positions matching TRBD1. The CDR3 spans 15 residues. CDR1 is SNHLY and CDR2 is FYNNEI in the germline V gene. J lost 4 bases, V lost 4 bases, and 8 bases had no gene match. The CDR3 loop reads CASSGTGSQLYGYTF. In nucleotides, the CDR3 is TGTGCCAGCAGTGGGACAGGGTCCCAACTCTATGGCTACACCTTC.

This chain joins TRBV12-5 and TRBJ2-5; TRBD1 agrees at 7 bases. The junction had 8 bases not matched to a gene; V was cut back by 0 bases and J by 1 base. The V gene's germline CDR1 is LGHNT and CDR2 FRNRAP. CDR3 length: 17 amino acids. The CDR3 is CASGLVGDRKSQETQYF. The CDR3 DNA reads TGTGCTAGTGGTTTGGTAGGGGACAGAAAGTCCCAAGAGACCCAGTACTTC. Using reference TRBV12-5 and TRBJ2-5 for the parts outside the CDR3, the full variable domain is DARVTQTPRHKVTEMGQEVTMRCQPILGHNTVFWYRQTMMQGLELLAYFRNRAPLDDSGMPKDRFSAEMPDATLATLKIQPSEPRDSAVYFCASGLVGDRKSQETQYFGPGTRLLVL.

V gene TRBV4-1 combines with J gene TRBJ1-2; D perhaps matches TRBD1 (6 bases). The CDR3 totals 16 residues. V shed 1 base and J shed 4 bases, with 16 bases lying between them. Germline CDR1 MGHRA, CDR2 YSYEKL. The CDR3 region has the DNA TGCGCCAGCAGCCAAGGACAGGCCCGAGGTGGCTATGGCTACACCTTC. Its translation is CASSQGQARGGYGYTF.

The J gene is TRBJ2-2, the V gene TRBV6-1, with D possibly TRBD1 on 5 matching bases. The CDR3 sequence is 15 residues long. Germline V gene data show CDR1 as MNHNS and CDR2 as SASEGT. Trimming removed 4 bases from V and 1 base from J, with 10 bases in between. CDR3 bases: TGTGCCAGCAGTGTTCAGGGTATGAACACCGGGGAGCTGTTTTTT. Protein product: CASSVQGMNTGELFF.

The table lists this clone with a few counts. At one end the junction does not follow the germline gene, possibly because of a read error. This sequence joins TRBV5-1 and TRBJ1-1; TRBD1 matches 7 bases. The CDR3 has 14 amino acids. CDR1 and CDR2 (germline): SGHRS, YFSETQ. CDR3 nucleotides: TGCGCCAGCAGCTGGGGACAGTTGAATACTGAAGCTTTCTTT. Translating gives CASSWGQLNTEAFF.

CDR3 in DNA: TGCGCCAGCAGCCCGCGGACTAGCGAAACCACAGATACGCAGTATTTT. Translation: CASSPRTSETTDTQYF. J is TRBJ2-3 and V is TRBV4-1, with TRBD2 matching over 9 bases. V lost 4 bases to trimming and J lost 2 bases; unmatched junction nucleotides: 7. CDR1 and CDR2 (germline): MGHRA, YSYEKL. CDR3 length: 16 residues.

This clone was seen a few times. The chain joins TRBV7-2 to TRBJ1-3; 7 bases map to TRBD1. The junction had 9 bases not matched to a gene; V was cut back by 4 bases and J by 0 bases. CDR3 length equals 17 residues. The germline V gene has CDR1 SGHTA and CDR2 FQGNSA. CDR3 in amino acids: CASSSKVRGSSGNTIYF. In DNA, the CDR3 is TGTGCCAGCAGCTCTAAGGTCAGGGGGAGCTCTGGAAACACCATATATTTT.

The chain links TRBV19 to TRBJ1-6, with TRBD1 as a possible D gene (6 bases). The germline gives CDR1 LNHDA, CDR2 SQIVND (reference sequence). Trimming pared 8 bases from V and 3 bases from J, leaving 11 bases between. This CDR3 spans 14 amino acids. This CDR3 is CASSEGVYNSPLHF. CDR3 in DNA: TGTGCCAGTTCCGAGGGGGTCTATAATTCACCCCTCCACTTT.

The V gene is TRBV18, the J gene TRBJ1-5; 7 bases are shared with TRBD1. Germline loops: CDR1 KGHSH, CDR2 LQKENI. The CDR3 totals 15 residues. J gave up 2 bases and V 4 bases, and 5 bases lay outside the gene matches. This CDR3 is CASSLQGFGNQPQHF. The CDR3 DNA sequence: TGTGCCAGCTCACTACAGGGGTTTGGCAATCAGCCCCAGCATTTT.

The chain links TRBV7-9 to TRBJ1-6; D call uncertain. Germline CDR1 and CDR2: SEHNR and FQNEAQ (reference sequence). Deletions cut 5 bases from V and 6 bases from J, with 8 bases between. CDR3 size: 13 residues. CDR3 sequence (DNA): TGTGCCAGCAGCCCCTCCCTTAATTCACCCCTCCACTTT. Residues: CASSPSLNSPLHF.

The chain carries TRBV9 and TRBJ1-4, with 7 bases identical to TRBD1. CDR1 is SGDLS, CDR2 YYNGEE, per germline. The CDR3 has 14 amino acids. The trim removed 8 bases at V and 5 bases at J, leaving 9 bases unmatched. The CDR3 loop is CASGSGTVNEKLFF. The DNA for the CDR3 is TGTGCCAGTGGTTCCGGGACAGTAAATGAAAAACTGTTTTTT.

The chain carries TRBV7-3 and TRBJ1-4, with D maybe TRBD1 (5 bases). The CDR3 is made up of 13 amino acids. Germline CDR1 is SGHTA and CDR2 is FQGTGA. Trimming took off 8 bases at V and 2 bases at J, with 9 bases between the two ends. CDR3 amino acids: CASLTDTNEKLFF. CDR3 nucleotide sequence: TGTGCCAGCCTGACAGACACTAATGAAAAACTGTTTTTT.

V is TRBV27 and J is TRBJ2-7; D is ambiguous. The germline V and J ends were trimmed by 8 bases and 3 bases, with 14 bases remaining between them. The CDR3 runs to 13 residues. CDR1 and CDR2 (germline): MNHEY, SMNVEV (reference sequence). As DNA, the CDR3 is TGTGCCAGCGGCCCGGGTGGGTACTACGAGCAGTACTTC. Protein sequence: CASGPGGYYEQYF.

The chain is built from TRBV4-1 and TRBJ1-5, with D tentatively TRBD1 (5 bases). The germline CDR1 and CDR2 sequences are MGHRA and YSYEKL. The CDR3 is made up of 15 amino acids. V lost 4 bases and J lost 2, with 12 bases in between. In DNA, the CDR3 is TGCGCCAGCAGCCCGGGGGGTAGGGGCAATCAGCCCCAGCATTTT. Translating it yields CASSPGGRGNQPQHF.

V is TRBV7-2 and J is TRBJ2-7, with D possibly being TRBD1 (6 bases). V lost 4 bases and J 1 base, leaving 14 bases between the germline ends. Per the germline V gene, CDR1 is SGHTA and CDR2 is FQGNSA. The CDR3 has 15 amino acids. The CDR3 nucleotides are TGTGCCAGCAGCTCCCACATGACAGGATCCTACGAGCAGTACTTC. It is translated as CASSSHMTGSYEQYF.

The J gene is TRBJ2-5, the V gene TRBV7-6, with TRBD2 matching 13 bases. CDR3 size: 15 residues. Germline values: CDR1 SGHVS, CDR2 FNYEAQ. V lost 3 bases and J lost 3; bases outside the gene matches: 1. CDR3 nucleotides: TGTGCCAGCAGCTTCGGGACTAGCGGGGAAGAGACCCAGTACTTC. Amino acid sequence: CASSFGTSGEETQYF.

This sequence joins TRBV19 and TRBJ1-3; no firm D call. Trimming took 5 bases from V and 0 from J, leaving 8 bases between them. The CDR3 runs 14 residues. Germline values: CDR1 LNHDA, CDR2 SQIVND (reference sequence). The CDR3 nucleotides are TGTGCCAGTAGTGTGGAGGGCTCTGGAAACACCATATATTTT. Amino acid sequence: CASSVEGSGNTIYF.